The following is a T cell receptor (beta chain) sequence with its context. Antigen specificity is unknown. The data stem from a study of shared clonotypes between healthy human individuals. Whole-study findings and limits: The generation probabilities recorded for non-shared clonotypes fell below those of clonotypes shared by all four donors. With several donors compared, about 5.2% of naive CD4 clonotypes were shared. Tissues were not sampled, only blood, and their repertoires likely differ.

The CDR3 is 14 residues long. CD45RO-negative cells were positively selected for CCR7, leaving out terminally differentiated effector memory CD45RA+ cells. The method was immunoSEQ multiplex PCR; TCRdb's version includes in-frame clones alone and lacks a portion of them. This table holds millions of clones, about 95% found once. The V gene is TRBV21-1, the J gene TRBJ1-3. TRBV21-1 is a documented pseudogene. This TCR came from a young man in good health. The sequenced material came from naive CD8+ T cells sorted from blood. The DNA of the CDR3 is TGTGCCAGCAGCAAAAGGCTAGTTGGAAACACCATATATTTT. Its protein is CASSKRLVGNTIYF.